A single sample gave rise to the 7 T cell receptor beta chains below, sequenced in a study of T-cell reconstitution after alpha-beta-depleted transplantation in children. Unique molecular identifiers were incorporated during preparation of the TCRbeta library. Each CDR3 protein gets one entry after TCRdb re-called the PCR reads with MiXCR. Counted here are roughly 340,000 distinct CDR3 sequences, around 15% occurring once; the ten biggest clones make up around 38%. The sequences come from PBMCs, mostly from graft donor cells, collected 360 days after TCRalphabeta/CD19-depleted stem cell transplant. These receptors were taken from a male patient aged 2 to 10 who had a stem cell transplant for acute lymphoblastic leukemia, so the T cells may come from the graft donor.

J is TRBJ2-7 and V is TRBV7-9; D perhaps matches TRBD2 (6 bases). Per the germline V gene, CDR1 is SEHNR and CDR2 is FQNEAQ (reference sequence). The CDR3 contains 14 residues. Trimming took 3 bases from V and 5 from J, leaving 14 bases between them. The CDR3 nucleotides are TGTGCCAGCAGCTTGGGGGGTTGGTCCCACGAGCAGTACTTC. Its translation is CASSLGGWSHEQYF.

The V call is TRBV5-1, the J call TRBJ2-5; no firm D call. The CDR3 consists of 20 residues. V was clipped by 0 bases and J by 5 bases, with 29 bases between them. Germline lookup yields CDR1 SGHRS and CDR2 YFSETQ. DNA of the CDR3: TGCGCCAGCAGCTTGGGTGGGTTCGTCCGCAGCCCCGATCGTAGGGAGACCCAGTACTTC. This translates into CASSLGGFVRSPDRRETQYF.

There are a few counts of this clonotype. The rearrangement links TRBV29-1 to TRBJ2-1, with TRBD2 as a possible D gene (6 bases). This CDR3 region has 14 residues. V lost 7 bases to trimming and J lost 3 bases, with 16 bases between them. CDR1 is SQVTM and CDR2 is ANQGSEA in the germline V gene. CDR3 nucleotide sequence: TGCAGCGCCGTAGCGGAGCTGATCTACAATGAGCAGTTCTTC. It translates to CSAVAELIYNEQFF.

The gene calls are TRBV28 and TRBJ2-7; 7 positions agree with TRBD1. V was clipped by 8 bases and J by 3 bases; unmatched bases: 10. The CDR3 totals 14 residues. The germline V gene encodes CDR1 MDHEN and CDR2 SYDVKM. This chain's CDR3 is CASGAGTVVYEQYF. CDR3 in DNA: TGTGCCAGCGGCGCCGGGACAGTCGTCTACGAGCAGTACTTC.

This chain uses TRBV6-1 with TRBJ2-7; D possibly corresponds to TRBD1 (6 bases). The CDR3 extends over 14 amino acids. Germline V gene sequence: CDR1 MNHNS, CDR2 SASEGT. The V and J ends lost 8 bases and 0 bases respectively, with 14 bases between them. CDR3 sequence (DNA): TGTGCCAGCGGGGGCGGACTGGTCTCCTACGAGCAGTACTTC. Amino acid sequence: CASGGGLVSYEQYF.

This clonotype was observed a few times. The CDR3 DNA sequence: TGCGCCAGCAGCCCCTGGGCCAGTGACGAGCAGTACTTC. Translation: CASSPWASDEQYF. V and J are TRBV5-1 and TRBJ2-7; no clear D gene. The V end was cut by 4 bases, the J end by 5 bases, with 13 bases between. Germline V lookup: CDR1 SGHRS, CDR2 YFSETQ. The CDR3 length is 13 residues.

This clonotype has only a few counts. This rearrangement joins TRBV4-3 to TRBJ2-5, with a weak D call TRBD1 (5 bases). Between the trimmed V and J ends, which lost 0 bases and 11 bases, there was a span of 13 bases. The CDR3 extends over 13 amino acids. Germline CDR1 reads LGHNA; CDR2 reads YSLEER. CDR3 residues: CASSQDQGKAQYF. DNA of the CDR3: TGCGCCAGCAGCCAAGATCAGGGAAAGGCTCAGTACTTC.